These 5 T cell receptor beta chains originate from one sample sequenced in a study of OX40 agonist ivuxolimab in advanced cancers. Profiling relied on immunoSEQ multiplex PCR, and the TCRdb table lists in-frame clones only, not all of them. The table includes 100,000 to 150,000 clones, 85% to 95% detected once. Sequencing was performed on CD4+ or CD8+ T cells sorted from blood, taken in a trial of the OX40 agonist ivuxolimab. These receptors originate from an adult with an advanced solid tumor such as melanoma, head and neck, liver or kidney cancer.

V gene TRBV6-1 combines with J gene TRBJ2-1; a possible D gene is TRBD1 (5 bases). CDR1 and CDR2 from the germline V gene are MNHNS and SASEGT. The CDR3 sequence is 12 residues long. Trimming shortened V by 3 bases and J by 10 bases, and 10 bases separated the two germline ends. The CDR3: CASSDVGVEQFF. CDR3 nucleotides: TGTGCCAGCAGTGATGTAGGGGTCGAGCAGTTCTTC.

The J gene is TRBJ2-3, the V gene TRBV6-6; D is perhaps TRBD1 (6 bases). Germline CDR1 reads MNHNY; CDR2 reads SVGAGI (reference sequence). The CDR3 runs to 13 residues. Trimming cost V 6 bases and J 3 bases, with 10 bases left between them. The CDR3, as DNA: TGTGCCAGCAGGGGAGACAGGACAGATACGCAGTATTTT. Protein sequence: CASRGDRTDTQYF.

V gene TRBV30 combines with J gene TRBJ1-2; D ambiguous. CDR1 is GTSNPN, CDR2 SVGIG, per germline (reference sequence). The length of the CDR3 is 13 residues. V lost 4 bases, J lost 4 bases, and 13 bases lay in between. CDR3 region: CAWTMVSGYGYTF. The CDR3 DNA reads as TGTGCCTGGACTATGGTATCCGGCTATGGCTACACCTTC.

The J gene is TRBJ2-1, the V gene TRBV7-2; maybe TRBD2 (5 bases). Germline lookup yields CDR1 SGHTA and CDR2 FQGNSA. The CDR3 totals 12 residues. Trimming removed 6 bases at V and 7 bases at J, with 10 bases between. The CDR3 here is CASSRSGNEQFF. Written as DNA, the CDR3 is TGTGCCAGCAGTCGATCGGGGAATGAGCAGTTCTTC. The full variable domain, its missing parts supplied by reference TRBV7-2 and TRBJ2-1, is GAGVSQSPSNKVTEKGKDVELRCDPISGHTALYWYRQSLGQGLEFLIYFQGNSAPDKSGLPSDRFSAERTGGSVSTLTIQRTQQEDSAVYLCASSRSGNEQFFGPGTRLTVL.

The chain recombines TRBV19 with TRBJ2-3; 11 bases align to TRBD2. The CDR3 is 15 amino acids. The J segment lost 4 bases and the V segment lost 3 bases, leaving 3 bases of the junction unmatched. Germline V lookup: CDR1 LNHDA, CDR2 SQIVND (reference sequence). The CDR3 region has the DNA TGTGCCAGTAGTATCCAACTAGCGGGAGCAGATACGCAGTATTTT. Protein: CASSIQLAGADTQYF.